Listed here are 8 T cell receptor beta chains from one sample, sequenced in a study of blood T cell repertoires in COVID-19. Assay used: immunoSEQ multiplex PCR; TCRdb lists only in-frame clones, some missing. The data contain a few hundred thousand clones, about 91% of them singletons. Sequenced sample: peripheral blood. These receptors were collected from a person under 35 with COVID-19, enrolled during active disease.

The CDR3 coding sequence is TGTGCCAGCAGCCACTCCGGGACAGGGGCCTACGAGCAGTACTTC. Its protein product is CASSHSGTGAYEQYF. The V and J genes are TRBV3-1 (or the pseudogene TRBV3-2) and TRBJ2-7; TRBD1 agrees at 10 bases. Trimming at V came to 3 bases and at J to 2 bases, leaving 4 bases not matched to a gene. This CDR3 is built from 15 residues. Germline-derived CDR1 and CDR2 are LGHDT and YNNKEL (reference sequence).

For this clone: The junction shows a germline mismatch at one end, possibly a read error. The chain links TRBV30 to TRBJ2-3; D perhaps matches TRBD2 (5 bases). The germline CDR1 and CDR2 sequences are GTSNPN and SVGIG (reference sequence). This CDR3 has 12 amino acids. CDR3 amino acids: CAWNEGTDTQYF. The CDR3 DNA sequence: TGTGCCTGGAACGAGGGCACGGATACGCAGTATTTT. The entire variable domain, with the rest obtained from reference TRBV30 and TRBJ2-3, is as follows: SQTIHQWPATLVQPVGSPLSLECTVEGTSNPNLYWYRQAAGRGLQLLFYSVGIGQISSEVPQNLSASRPQDRQFILSSKKLLLSDSGFYLCAWNEGTDTQYFGPGTRLTVL.

This clone has just a few counts. This chain uses TRBV28 with TRBJ1-2; D unresolved. Germline V lookup: CDR1 MDHEN, CDR2 SYDVKM. CDR3 size: 12 residues. Trimming pared 5 bases from V and 4 bases from J, leaving 8 bases between. CDR3 coding DNA: TGTGCCAGCAGTCCCCCCTTCTATGGCTACACCTTC. It is translated as CASSPPFYGYTF.

This clone was counted a single time. This chain uses TRBV5-6 with TRBJ2-7, with 7 nucleotides matching TRBD2. This CDR3 contains 14 residues. Trimming cost V 2 bases and J 3 bases; bases outside gene matches: 5. Germline lookup yields CDR1 SGHDT and CDR2 YYEEEE. CDR3 residues: CASSLGLAVYEQYF. For the CDR3, the DNA is TGTGCCAGCAGCTTAGGGCTAGCGGTCTACGAGCAGTACTTC. Based on the CDR3 plus reference TRBV5-6 and TRBJ2-7, the full variable domain is DAGVTQSPTHLIKTRGQQVTLRCSPKSGHDTVSWYQQALGQGPQFIFQYYEEEERQRGNFPDRFSGHQFPNYSSELNVNALLLGDSALYLCASSLGLAVYEQYFGPGTRLTVT.

The V call is TRBV7-9, the J call TRBJ2-1, with D unresolved. CDR3 size: 13 residues. Trimming cost V 5 bases and J 6 bases, with 11 bases left between them. From germline, CDR1 is SEHNR and CDR2 FQNEAQ (reference sequence). CDR3 in amino acids: CASSTSQANEQFF. For the CDR3, the DNA is TGTGCCAGCAGCACCTCCCAAGCCAATGAGCAGTTCTTC.

The chain links TRBV30 to TRBJ1-4, with 9 positions matching TRBD1. Germline V gene lookup returns CDR1 GTSNPN and CDR2 SVGIG (reference sequence). V dropped 1 base and J dropped 5; count of bases not matched to a gene: 5. There are 15 residues in the CDR3. The CDR3 DNA is TGTGCCTGGAGTGCCCCGGACAGGGGCAATGAAAAACTGTTTTTT. The encoded protein is CAWSAPDRGNEKLFF.

The gene calls are TRBV9 and TRBJ2-2; 10 bases fit TRBD2. In germline, CDR1 is SGDLS, CDR2 YYNGEE. Trimming removed 5 bases from V and 5 bases from J; junction bases left unmatched: 6. The CDR3 sequence is 15 residues long. CDR3 in amino acids: CASRGGLARTGELFF. CDR3 nucleotides: TGTGCCAGCAGAGGGGGACTAGCGCGGACCGGGGAGCTGTTTTTT.

This clone was picked up one time. The chain combines TRBV7-2 with TRBJ2-3; TRBD1 matches at 8 bases. The CDR3 has 14 residues. CDR1 and CDR2 from the germline V gene are SGHTA and FQGNSA. Unmatched junction bases numbered 1, after V lost 2 bases and J lost 3 bases. The CDR3 loop reads CASSLRTGTDTQYF. DNA for the CDR3: TGTGCCAGCAGCTTACGGACAGGGACAGATACGCAGTATTTT.